The 5 T cell receptor beta chains listed next were all sequenced from one sample in a study of shared clonotypes between healthy human individuals. The table came from immunoSEQ multiplex PCR; TCRdb's copy has only in-frame clones and leaves some out. The table records around 1.4 million clones, 98% of them present only once. Sequenced material: naive CD4+ T cells sorted from blood. The subset was: CD45RA+ positively selected. Every receptor here comes from a man under 40 in good health.

V gene TRBV5-4 combines with J gene TRBJ2-7; the D gene is possibly TRBD2 (6 bases). CDR1 is SGHNT and CDR2 is YYREEE in the germline V gene (reference sequence). Trimming stripped 4 bases from V and 3 bases from J, with 17 bases between. The CDR3 is 15 residues long. The CDR3 here is CASSPRGLADYEQYF. The CDR3 nucleotides are TGTGCCAGCAGCCCCCGGGGATTAGCGGACTACGAGCAGTACTTC.

The chain uses TRBV25-1 and TRBJ1-2; 7 bases are a match to TRBD1. This CDR3 has 11 amino acids. With 4 bases clipped from V and 8 bases from J, the junction kept 1 base outside the gene matches. The germline V gene has CDR1 MGHDK and CDR2 SYGVNS. CDR3 region: CASSGGGGYTF. CDR3 coding DNA: TGTGCCAGCAGTGGAGGGGGCGGCTACACCTTC.

The chain couples TRBV5-1 to TRBJ2-3; 10 nucleotides line up with TRBD2. The CDR3 is made up of 13 amino acids. In germline, CDR1 is SGHRS, CDR2 YFSETQ. Trimming at V came to 9 bases and at J to 7 bases, leaving 8 bases not matched to a gene. The CDR3: CATQPSGGNTQYF. DNA of the CDR3: TGCGCCACCCAACCTAGCGGGGGAAATACGCAGTATTTT.

The chain joins TRBV6-5 to TRBJ1-3; 10 bases match TRBD1. V dropped 5 bases and J dropped 2; count of bases not matched to a gene: 0. Germline V gives CDR1 MNHEY, CDR2 SVGAGI. The CDR3 is 14 amino acids. The CDR3 region is CASSGTGAGNTIYF. The CDR3 nucleotides read TGTGCCAGCAGTGGGACAGGGGCTGGAAACACCATATATTTT.

The V call is TRBV28, the J call TRBJ1-1, with D perhaps matching TRBD1 (5 bases). The V gene lost 4 bases and the J gene lost 1 base, with 13 bases spanning the gap. Germline V lookup: CDR1 MDHEN, CDR2 SYDVKM. The CDR3 contains 15 residues. CDR3 coding DNA: TGTGCCAGCAGTTGGATCGGGGCGCGGAACACTGAAGCTTTCTTT. It specifies CASSWIGARNTEAFF.